This T cell receptor (beta chain) was obtained from a study of radiotherapy plus CTLA-4 blockade in lung cancer. Study at large: In approximately 17% of patients, objective responses were seen; approximately 30% had disease control. Study results and caveats: Expansion of tumor-derived TCR clones was observed in blood after radiotherapy plus ipilimumab. Response, reportedly, was best predicted by interferon-beta along with early blood T cell clone dynamics.

On this clone itself: Its specificity is not known.

Sequencing used immunoSEQ multiplex PCR; TCRdb keeps in-frame clones, though not all of them. The top ten clones hold 5.2% of a sample with around 120,000 clones, about 77% of them seen once. This CDR3 comprises 15 residues. The trim removed 6 bases at V and 8 bases at J, leaving 8 bases unmatched. The germline CDR1 and CDR2 sequences are SNHLY and FYNNEI. The source material was peripheral blood, sampled from a patient treated with radiotherapy plus ipilimumab. This clonotype was obtained from a human donor with non-small cell lung cancer who had a partial response to radiotherapy plus ipilimumab. This chain joins TRBV2 and TRBJ2-1; 12 bases map to TRBD2. The chain's CDR3 is CASRALAGGIDEQFF. CDR3 DNA sequence: TGTGCCAGCAGGGCCCTAGCGGGAGGGATCGATGAGCAGTTCTTC.